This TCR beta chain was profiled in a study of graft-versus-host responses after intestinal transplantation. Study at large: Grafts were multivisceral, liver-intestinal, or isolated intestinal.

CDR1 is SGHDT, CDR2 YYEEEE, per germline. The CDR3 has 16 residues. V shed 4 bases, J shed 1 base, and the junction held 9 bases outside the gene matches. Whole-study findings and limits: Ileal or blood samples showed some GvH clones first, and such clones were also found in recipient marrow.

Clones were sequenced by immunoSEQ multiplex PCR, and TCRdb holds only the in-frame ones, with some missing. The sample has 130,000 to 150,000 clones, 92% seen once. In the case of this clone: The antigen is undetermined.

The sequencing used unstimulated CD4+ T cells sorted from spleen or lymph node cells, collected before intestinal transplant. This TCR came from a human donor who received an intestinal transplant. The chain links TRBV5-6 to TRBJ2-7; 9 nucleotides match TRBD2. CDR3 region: CASSPGGTSSSYEQYF. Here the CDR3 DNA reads TGTGCCAGCAGCCCCGGAGGGACTAGCAGTTCCTACGAGCAGTACTTC.